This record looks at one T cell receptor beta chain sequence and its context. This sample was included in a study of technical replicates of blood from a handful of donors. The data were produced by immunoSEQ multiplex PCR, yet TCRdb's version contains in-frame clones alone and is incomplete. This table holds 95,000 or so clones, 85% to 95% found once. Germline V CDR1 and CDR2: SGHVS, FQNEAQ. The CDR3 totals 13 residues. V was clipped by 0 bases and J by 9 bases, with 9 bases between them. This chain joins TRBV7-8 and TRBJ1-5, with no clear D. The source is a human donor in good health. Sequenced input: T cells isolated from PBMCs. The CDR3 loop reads CASSLALRGPQHF. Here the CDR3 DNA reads TGTGCCAGCAGCTTAGCGCTTCGGGGGCCCCAGCATTTT.